This entry describes one T cell receptor (beta chain). The record originates from a study of T cell changes during pregnancy in multiple sclerosis. TCRdb's table, derived via immunoSEQ multiplex PCR, lists solely in-frame clones and lacks some. The sample carries 50,000 to 75,000 clones, 85% to 95% recorded once. This CDR3 has 15 amino acids. The ends were cut back, 2 bases at V and 0 bases at J, with 10 bases in the middle. Germline lookup yields CDR1 MDHEN and CDR2 SYDVKM. The clonotype comes from a female donor with multiple sclerosis, enrolled in a pregnancy study. This specimen consisted of CD8+ T cells from peripheral blood mononuclear cells, obtained in the third trimester of pregnancy. The chain has TRBV28 and TRBJ1-1; D is possibly TRBD1 (6 bases). The DNA of the CDR3 is TGTGCCAGCAGTTTAAGGGGGAGGGTGAACACTGAAGCTTTCTTT. It codes for CASSLRGRVNTEAFF.